The rows below give T cell receptor beta chains drawn from one sample of a study of cytomegalovirus exposure and HLA in healthy donors. Repertoires were generated with immunoSEQ multiplex PCR, while TCRdb's copy carries only in-frame clones and drops some. The data contain 99,000 or so clones, approximately 81% of them singletons. Sequenced sample: PBMCs. These receptor sequences come from a male donor in good health and CMV-seropositive. The CDR3 runs from the conserved cysteine through the conserved F or W. The order of the fields is CDR3 DNA, CDR3 protein, CDR3 length, clone size, V gene, J gene, D gene. The D gene is left open where the match is weak. Size is omitted from some rows. Given values are once, few, many or a class for expanded clones.

cdr3_nt: TGCAGCGTTGTCCGACAGGCTAACTATGGCTACACCTTC
cdr3_aa: CSVVRQANYGYTF
cdr3_length: 13
clone_size: -
v_call: TRBV29-1
j_call: TRBJ1-2
d_call: -

cdr3_nt: TGCGCCAGCAGCCCCCTCGGGAGGAAGAACTATGGCTACACCTTC
cdr3_aa: CASSPLGRKNYGYTF
cdr3_length: 15
clone_size: -
v_call: TRBV4-1
j_call: TRBJ1-2
d_call: -

cdr3_nt: TGTGCCTGGAGTGTAAGGGACAGCCAGCCCCAGCATTTT
cdr3_aa: CAWSVRDSQPQHF
cdr3_length: 13
clone_size: -
v_call: TRBV30
j_call: TRBJ1-5
d_call: TRBD1

cdr3_nt: TGTGCCAGCAGCTTGGGGGGGCACGAGCAGTACTTC
cdr3_aa: CASSLGGHEQYF
cdr3_length: 12
clone_size: few
v_call: TRBV5-6
j_call: TRBJ2-7
d_call: -

cdr3_nt: TGTGCCTGGAGTGGCGGGGGTAGACAGCCCCAGCATTTT
cdr3_aa: CAWSGGGRQPQHF
cdr3_length: 13
clone_size: -
v_call: TRBV30
j_call: TRBJ1-5
d_call: -

cdr3_nt: TGTGCCAGCAGCTGGGGGCCCGGGACAGGGGGCGGAGAGACCCAGTACTTC
cdr3_aa: CASSWGPGTGGGETQYF
cdr3_length: 17
clone_size: -
v_call: TRBV5-6
j_call: TRBJ2-5
d_call: TRBD1

cdr3_nt: TGTGCCAGCAGCTTGGGGCAGGGCCAGAACACCGGGGAGCTGTTTTTT
cdr3_aa: CASSLGQGQNTGELFF
cdr3_length: 16
clone_size: -
v_call: TRBV5-4
j_call: TRBJ2-2
d_call: -

cdr3_nt: TGTGCCAGCAGTTACAGGACTACGAACACCGGGGAGCTGTTTTTT
cdr3_aa: CASSYRTTNTGELFF
cdr3_length: 15
clone_size: -
v_call: TRBV6-5
j_call: TRBJ2-2
d_call: -

cdr3_nt: TGCAGCGCTCTCGAGGACAGGGGCGACTATGGCTACACCTTC
cdr3_aa: CSALEDRGDYGYTF
cdr3_length: 14
clone_size: -
v_call: TRBV29-1
j_call: TRBJ1-2
d_call: TRBD1

cdr3_nt: TGTGCCAGCAGCCTCACAAAAACCCAGCCCCAGCATTTT
cdr3_aa: CASSLTKTQPQHF
cdr3_length: 13
clone_size: -
v_call: TRBV27
j_call: TRBJ1-5
d_call: -

cdr3_nt: TGTGCCAGCAGTCCGTTGGGGGCCAGACTCTACAATGAGCAGTTCTTC
cdr3_aa: CASSPLGARLYNEQFF
cdr3_length: 16
clone_size: -
v_call: TRBV2
j_call: TRBJ2-1
d_call: -

cdr3_nt: TGTGCCAGCAGTGCCACTAGCGGGGGGGGTAGCTCCTACAATGAGCAGTTCTTC
cdr3_aa: CASSATSGGGSSYNEQFF
cdr3_length: 18
clone_size: once
v_call: TRBV25-1
j_call: TRBJ2-1
d_call: TRBD2

cdr3_nt: TGTGCCAGCAGCTTAAGCTACCTAAGGACAGGGTACCATGGCTACACCTTC
cdr3_aa: CASSLSYLRTGYHGYTF
cdr3_length: 17
clone_size: once
v_call: TRBV7-6
j_call: TRBJ1-2
d_call: TRBD1

cdr3_nt: TGTGCCAGCTCACCAGGAGACAATCAGCCCCAGCATTTT
cdr3_aa: CASSPGDNQPQHF
cdr3_length: 13
clone_size: -
v_call: TRBV18
j_call: TRBJ1-5
d_call: -

cdr3_nt: TGTGCCAGTAGTATGAGCCATTCGAACACTGAAGCTTTCTTT
cdr3_aa: CASSMSHSNTEAFF
cdr3_length: 14
clone_size: -
v_call: TRBV19
j_call: TRBJ1-1
d_call: -

cdr3_nt: TGTGCAAGTCGCCCAGACAGGGCTAGCTCCTACGAGCAGTACTTC
cdr3_aa: CASRPDRASSYEQYF
cdr3_length: 15
clone_size: -
v_call: TRBV12-2
j_call: TRBJ2-7
d_call: -

cdr3_nt: TGTGCCAGCAGTACCTTTACAGGGGTGAACACTGAAGCTTTCTTT
cdr3_aa: CASSTFTGVNTEAFF
cdr3_length: 15
clone_size: few
v_call: TRBV6-5
j_call: TRBJ1-1
d_call: TRBD1

cdr3_nt: TGCGCCAGCAGCTTGGGTAGGGAGGCTAAAGAGCAGTACTTC
cdr3_aa: CASSLGREAKEQYF
cdr3_length: 14
clone_size: -
v_call: TRBV5-1
j_call: TRBJ2-7
d_call: -

cdr3_nt: TGTGCCAGCAGCCCATGGGAGGGGGGGAACACTGAAGCTTTCTTT
cdr3_aa: CASSPWEGGNTEAFF
cdr3_length: 15
clone_size: -
v_call: TRBV5-4
j_call: TRBJ1-1
d_call: -

cdr3_nt: TGCGCCAGCAGCCCACGACAGGGGACCACCTACGAGCAGTACTTC
cdr3_aa: CASSPRQGTTYEQYF
cdr3_length: 15
clone_size: -
v_call: TRBV5-1
j_call: TRBJ2-7
d_call: TRBD1